This TCR beta chain was recovered during a study of CD8 T cells in ankylosing spondylitis (dated 2017 in TCRdb). Some background on the complete study: The study set out to find disease-linked TCR variants by profiling T cell receptor beta repertoires in ankylosing spondylitis patients and healthy donors. The full study cohort was made up of about two dozen ankylosing spondylitis patients and more than 90 healthy donors. Peripheral blood was sampled, and synovial fluid was also collected from ankylosing spondylitis patients.

Sequencing used an Illumina HiSeq 2500. Quantitative 5'-RACE with molecular barcodes was used to prepare TCR beta libraries. The study's own analysis went as follows. A new computational method based on a probabilistic model of VDJ rearrangement was used to identify disease-linked TCR variants. TCRdb redid the processing of the public reads, applying fastp at Q25 and MiXCR, and retained in-frame beta chains. Rows merge per CDR3 protein into single entries with the most common DNA and genes. The V and J calls, along with clone size, are taken from TCRdb and not from the paper's own processing. The sample includes more than 250,000 distinct CDR3 sequences, with around 10% observed a single time. About 10% of the sample comes from the top ten. This clonotype occurred a few times. The antigen it recognizes is unknown. Within one base of it there is no much larger clone, and no base qualities were kept.

Here is what the overall study found, with its caveats: In peripheral blood, the disease-linked clones were found at relatively low frequencies and had a CD8+ phenotype. The disease-linked clones were reported as significantly enriched in matched synovial fluid samples from ankylosing spondylitis patients. A TCR beta motif of roughly 8 highly homologous amino acid variants appeared characteristic of blood from ankylosing spondylitis patients. Some motif variants had previously been reported in the synovial fluid and blood of reactive arthritis patients, which suggests shared mechanisms of disease initiation.

CDR1 and CDR2 are read off the germline V gene (reference sequence) as LGHDT and YNNKEL. The germline V end is reduced by 4 bases and the J end by 4 bases; junction bases left unmatched: 6. The CDR3 has 15 amino acids, counting the end cysteine and phenylalanine. Only the CDR3 region is kept as DNA, spanning 45 bases read in frame from base 1. The chain uses TRBV3-1 and TRBJ1-1; TRBD1 fits 10 bases in the junction. This TCR was sampled from a female donor with ankylosing spondylitis or in good health (not recorded which). Sequencing used blood, either unsorted or a sorted T cell fraction (not recorded which). CDR3 region: CASSRYGQGGTEAFF. Here is the DNA: TGTGCCAGCAGCCGGTACGGACAGGGGGGCACTGAAGCTTTCTTT.